These 24 T cell receptor beta chains were sequenced from one sample in a study of blood T cell repertoires in COVID-19. Some clones are missing from TCRdb's copy, which holds only in-frame ones; the method was immunoSEQ multiplex PCR. The sample consists of 95,000 to 150,000 clones, more than 75% of them appearing once. Sequenced material: peripheral blood. These receptors came from a human donor in a cohort sampled during active COVID-19.

The V gene is TRBV9, the J gene TRBJ2-3; 8 positions agree with TRBD2. The CDR3 is 17 amino acids. Germline V gene sequence: CDR1 SGDLS, CDR2 YYNGEE. Trimming took 0 bases from V and 0 from J; bases not matched to a gene: 6. CDR3: CASSVGAGGLSTDTQYF. The CDR3 DNA sequence: TGTGCCAGCAGCGTAGGGGCGGGAGGCCTTAGCACAGATACGCAGTATTTT.

The chain uses TRBV10-3 and TRBJ2-1; 9 bases are a match to TRBD1. The CDR3 is 13 residues long. Trimming removed 11 bases from V and 5 bases from J; junction bases left unmatched: 7. Germline V gene lookup returns CDR1 ENHRY and CDR2 SYGVKD. CDR3 protein: CAGGTGSDNEQFF. CDR3 nucleotide sequence: TGTGCCGGGGGGACAGGGTCGGACAATGAGCAGTTCTTC.

Relative to its sample, this clone is medium-sized (0.01 to 0.1%). This rearrangement joins TRBV6-5 to TRBJ1-5; a weak D match, TRBD1 (6 bases). Germline CDR1 and CDR2: MNHEY and SVGAGI. CDR3 size: 15 residues. Deletions cut 3 bases from V and 7 bases from J, with 16 bases between. The CDR3 coding sequence is TGTGCCAGCAGTTATTCAGGGGACCCCGGGCAGCCCCAGCATTTT. Its protein is CASSYSGDPGQPQHF.

DNA of the CDR3: TGTGCCAGCAGCACCACGGTGGATACGCAGTATTTT. It translates to CASSTTVDTQYF. This chain uses TRBV6-6 with TRBJ2-3; D unresolved. In germline, CDR1 is MNHNY, CDR2 SVGAGI (reference sequence). The V end lost 6 bases, the J end lost 6 bases, and 10 bases lay between the germline ends. CDR3 size: 12 residues.

The rearrangement joins TRBV27 to TRBJ2-1; D may be TRBD1 (5 bases). V dropped 2 bases and J dropped 1 base, with 9 bases sitting between them. In germline, CDR1 is MNHEY, CDR2 SMNVEV (reference sequence). The CDR3 covers 15 residues. Here the CDR3 reads CASSLRGTSYNEQFF. The CDR3 bases are TGTGCCAGCAGTTTAAGGGGCACGTCCTACAATGAGCAGTTCTTC.

V is TRBV19 and J is TRBJ1-2, with D maybe TRBD1 (6 bases). Germline V CDR1 and CDR2: LNHDA, SQIVND (reference sequence). CDR3 length: 15 amino acids. Deletions cut 1 base from V and 4 bases from J, with 13 bases between. CDR3: CASSIGGTGTYGYTF. The CDR3 nucleotides are TGTGCCAGTAGTATAGGTGGAACAGGGACCTATGGCTACACCTTC.

The J gene is TRBJ1-5, the V gene TRBV6-5; a weak D match, TRBD1 (6 bases). Per germline, CDR1 MNHEY and CDR2 SVGAGI. The V and J ends lost 6 bases and 0 bases respectively, with 12 bases between them. The CDR3 runs to 15 residues. The CDR3 sequence is CASREQGYSNQPQHF. The CDR3 DNA reads TGTGCCAGCAGGGAGCAGGGGTATAGCAATCAGCCCCAGCATTTT.

The rearrangement uses TRBV6-5 and TRBJ1-2, with 7 nucleotides matching TRBD1. V lost 5 bases, J lost 3 bases, and 6 bases stayed unmatched. Germline CDR1 and CDR2: MNHEY and SVGAGI. The CDR3 consists of 14 residues. For the CDR3, the DNA is TGTGCCAGCAGTCGACAGGGTTGGGACTATGGCTACACCTTC. Translation gives CASSRQGWDYGYTF.

This chain connects TRBV18 to TRBJ2-5; 9 nucleotides match TRBD2. CDR1 is KGHSH, CDR2 LQKENI, per germline. This CDR3 has 14 residues. The junction had 5 bases not matched to a gene; V was cut back by 3 bases and J by 6 bases. CDR3 amino acids: CASSPGLATQTQYF. The CDR3 DNA follows: TGTGCCAGCTCACCGGGACTAGCAACGCAGACCCAGTACTTC. Full variable domain (missing parts from reference TRBV18 and TRBJ2-5): NAGVMQNPRHLVRRRGQEARLRCSPMKGHSHVYWYRQLPEEGLKFMVYLQKENIIDESGMPKERFSAEFPKEGPSILRIQQVVRGDSAAYFCASSPGLATQTQYFGPGTRLLVL.

The chain uses TRBV18 and TRBJ2-2; 9 bases map to TRBD1. Germline V CDR1 and CDR2: KGHSH, LQKENI. V was clipped by 3 bases and J by 4 bases; unmatched bases: 3. The CDR3 is 15 amino acids. The CDR3 DNA reads as TGTGCCAGCTCACCCGGGACAGGGACCACCGGGGAGCTGTTTTTT. Its translation is CASSPGTGTTGELFF.

This clone was observed many times. The chain combines TRBV4-1 with TRBJ1-1; TRBD1 might be the D (6 bases). Trimming removed 5 bases from V and 4 bases from J, with 17 bases in between. Germline V gene lookup returns CDR1 MGHRA and CDR2 YSYEKL. This CDR3 is built from 15 residues. The CDR3, as DNA: TGCGCCAGCAGCTATTCGGACAGCGGGGCCACTGAAGCTTTCTTT. Protein: CASSYSDSGATEAFF.

In this sample, this clone turned up a few times. The gene calls are TRBV10-3 and TRBJ2-7, with D perhaps matching TRBD1 (6 bases). Between the trimmed V and J ends, which lost 7 bases and 2 bases, there was a span of 12 bases. CDR3 length: 13 residues. CDR1 and CDR2 (germline): ENHRY, SYGVKD. DNA for the CDR3: TGTGCCATCAATCAAGGGGACACCTACGAGCAGTACTTC. The encoded protein is CAINQGDTYEQYF.

The chain couples TRBV11-3 to TRBJ2-1, with 7 bases matching TRBD2. This CDR3 comprises 13 residues. V dropped 0 bases and J dropped 9; count of bases not matched to a gene: 2. CDR1 is SGHNT, CDR2 YENEEA, per germline. The CDR3 coding sequence is TGTGCCAGCAGCTTAGAGTCGGGGGGTGAGCAGTTCTTC. Protein: CASSLESGGEQFF.

The V and J genes are TRBV5-4 and TRBJ2-7; TRBD2 matches 11 bases. Unmatched junction bases numbered 9, after V lost 4 bases and J lost 6 bases. From germline, CDR1 is SGHNT and CDR2 YYREEE (reference sequence). The CDR3 is 15 residues long. Written as DNA, the CDR3 is TGTGCCAGCAGCCCATGGACTAGCGGGTCTGGCGAGCAGTACTTC. Protein: CASSPWTSGSGEQYF. The entire variable domain, with the rest obtained from reference TRBV5-4 and TRBJ2-7, is as follows: ETGVTQSPTHLIKTRGQQVTLRCSSQSGHNTVSWYQQALGQGPQFIFQYYREEENGRGNFPPRFSGLQFPNYSSELNVNALELDDSALYLCASSPWTSGSGEQYFGPGTRLTVT.

Here the CDR3 DNA reads TGTGCCAGCAGTGAAATGAGAAACACTGAAGCTTTCTTT. Translating gives CASSEMRNTEAFF. This chain uses TRBV6-1 with TRBJ1-1, with unresolved D. V lost 2 bases, J lost 2 bases, and 6 bases lay in between. The germline CDR1 and CDR2 sequences are MNHNS and SASEGT. This CDR3 has 13 amino acids.

The chain combines TRBV2 with TRBJ2-5; 10 bases map to TRBD2. From germline, CDR1 is SNHLY and CDR2 FYNNEI. There are 14 residues in the CDR3. The trim removed 5 bases at V and 5 bases at J, leaving 5 bases unmatched. DNA for the CDR3: TGTGCCAGCAGTCCTAGCGGGGGAGGCGAGACCCAGTACTTC. Its translation: CASSPSGGGETQYF.

The chain recombines TRBV7-8 with TRBJ1-6; tentatively, D is TRBD1 (6 bases). The CDR3 contains 15 residues. The ends were cut back, 4 bases at V and 9 bases at J, with 16 bases in the middle. CDR1 SGHVS and CDR2 FQNEAQ come from the germline V gene. CDR3 residues: CASSSRDKKGSPLHF. Written as DNA, the CDR3 is TGTGCCAGCAGCTCCCGGGACAAGAAAGGTTCACCCCTCCACTTT.

The chain couples TRBV5-1 to TRBJ1-4; the D gene is possibly TRBD1 (6 bases). The CDR3 has 16 amino acids. Trimming shortened V by 7 bases and J by 0 bases, and 16 bases separated the two germline ends. The germline V gene has CDR1 SGHRS and CDR2 YFSETQ. The DNA for the CDR3 is TGCGCCAGCGTCAAGGGGGAGGGTGCAACTAATGAAAAACTGTTTTTT. It translates to CASVKGEGATNEKLFF.

CDR3 sequence (DNA): TGTGCCAGCAGTGAGCAGGGAATTGTAGGCAATGAGCAGTTCTTC. Translation gives CASSEQGIVGNEQFF. The gene calls are TRBV27 and TRBJ2-1; tentatively, D is TRBD1 (5 bases). This CDR3 comprises 15 residues. Looked up from germline, CDR1 is MNHEY and CDR2 is SMNVEV (reference sequence). The ends were cut back, 5 bases at V and 6 bases at J, with 17 bases in the middle.

The gene calls are TRBV28 and TRBJ1-2; the D gene is possibly TRBD1 (6 bases). Germline CDR1 reads MDHEN; CDR2 reads SYDVKM. This CDR3 is 15 amino acids long. V was shortened by 1 base and J by 3 bases, with 12 bases between the two germline ends. The CDR3 region has the DNA TGTGCCAGCAGTTTATCAGGGGCGCGGGACTATGGCTACACCTTC. Its protein product is CASSLSGARDYGYTF.

This clone was seen only once. The CDR3 DNA sequence: TGTGCCAGCAGTGGACAGCAGAATTCGGCCCTCCACTTT. It is translated as CASSGQQNSALHF. The chain uses TRBV2 and TRBJ1-6; D perhaps matches TRBD1 (5 bases). Trimming left V 4 bases short and J 14 bases short, with 15 bases between. The germline V gene encodes CDR1 SNHLY and CDR2 FYNNEI. The CDR3 is 13 residues long.

CDR3 residues: CASSTRTRVPYNEQFF. CDR3 in DNA: TGTGCCAGCAGCACAAGGACTAGAGTCCCCTACAATGAGCAGTTCTTC. The chain uses TRBV11-2 and TRBJ2-1; 7 bases fit TRBD2. In germline, CDR1 is SGHAT, CDR2 FQNNGV. The CDR3 sequence is 16 residues long. J was trimmed by 2 bases and V by 5 bases; bases with no gene match: 9.

This chain joins TRBV19 and TRBJ2-3, with 9 bases fitting TRBD2. CDR1 is LNHDA, CDR2 SQIVND, per germline (reference sequence). This CDR3 is built from 13 residues. Losses at the gene ends were 8 bases for V and 1 base for J; bases not matched to a gene: 1. For the CDR3, the DNA is TGTGCCAGTCGGACTAGCGGCACAGATACGCAGTATTTT. Protein sequence: CASRTSGTDTQYF.

The rearrangement links TRBV6-4 to TRBJ2-5; TRBD1 is a possible D gene (6 bases). V was cut by 3 bases and J by 5 bases, with 16 bases left in between. The CDR3 is 15 residues long. Germline V CDR1 and CDR2: MRHNA, SNTAGT. Here the CDR3 DNA reads TGTGCCAGCAGTGAAACAGGGTCAACGTGGGAGACCCAGTACTTC. It is translated as CASSETGSTWETQYF.